The present T cell receptor (beta chain) was sequenced within a study of beta chain features in type 1 diabetes. Study-wide context: No age, gender or cell yield differences were seen between patients and healthy donors. Notes on the study in general: Although PCR might favor shorter templates, it would do so equally in patients and controls. Fewer junction insertions and more nucleotide deletions appeared in type 1 diabetes patients. Researchers could not determine here whether HLA type influences TCRB rearrangement. Within each of all four CD4+ subsets, Type 1 diabetes patients had TCRB CDR3s that were moderately but significantly shorter.

Comment on this clone: What it binds is not known. Other DNA sequences from this sample encode an identical CDR3 as well.

Sequenced material consisted of expressed TCRB transcripts (all of the isolated RNA was reverse transcribed). The protocol was immunoSEQ multiplex PCR, while the TCRdb copy is restricted to in-frame clones and leaves out a portion. The data contain 30,000 or so clones, 65% of them seen just once; the ten biggest clones take up 2.4%. This clonotype was sampled from a woman aged 25 to 39 with type 1 diabetes. The source material was Tregs from blood.

The CDR3 coding sequence is TGTGCCAGCAGCGTTGATAGTGGGAGGGCAAGTACGCAGTATTTT. Its protein is CASSVDSGRASTQYF. The rearrangement uses TRBV9 and TRBJ2-3; 7 bases line up with TRBD2. Germline values: CDR1 SGDLS, CDR2 YYNGEE. The CDR3 has 15 residues. V lost 2 bases, J lost 8 bases, and 11 bases stayed unmatched.